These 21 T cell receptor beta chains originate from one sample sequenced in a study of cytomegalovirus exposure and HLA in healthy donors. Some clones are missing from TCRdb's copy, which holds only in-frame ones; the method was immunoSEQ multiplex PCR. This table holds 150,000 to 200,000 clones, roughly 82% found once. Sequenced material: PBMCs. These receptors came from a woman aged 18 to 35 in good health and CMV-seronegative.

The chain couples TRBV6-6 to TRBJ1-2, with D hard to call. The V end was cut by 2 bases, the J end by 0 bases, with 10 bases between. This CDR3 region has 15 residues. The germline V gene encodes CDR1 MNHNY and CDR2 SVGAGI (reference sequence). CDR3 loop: CASSYDLKTNYGYTF. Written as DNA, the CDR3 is TGTGCCAGCAGTTACGATCTAAAAACTAACTATGGCTACACCTTC.

The CDR3 reads CASSQESSGTETQYF. Written as DNA, the CDR3 is TGCGCCAGCAGCCAAGAATCTAGCGGAACGGAGACCCAGTACTTC. The rearrangement joins TRBV4-1 to TRBJ2-5; 7 nucleotides line up with TRBD2. This CDR3 region has 15 residues. The J segment lost 5 bases and the V segment lost 0 bases, leaving 6 bases of the junction unmatched. CDR1 MGHRA and CDR2 YSYEKL come from the germline V gene.

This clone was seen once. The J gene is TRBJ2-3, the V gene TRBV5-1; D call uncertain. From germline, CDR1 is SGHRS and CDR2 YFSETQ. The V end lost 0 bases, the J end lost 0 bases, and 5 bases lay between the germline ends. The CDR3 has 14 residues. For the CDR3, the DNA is TGCGCCAGCAGCTTGGTGCAGAGCACAGATACGCAGTATTTT. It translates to CASSLVQSTDTQYF.

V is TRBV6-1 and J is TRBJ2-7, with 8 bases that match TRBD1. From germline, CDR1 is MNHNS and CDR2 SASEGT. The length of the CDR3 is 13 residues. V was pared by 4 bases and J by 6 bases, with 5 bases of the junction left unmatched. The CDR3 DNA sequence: TGTGCCAGCAGTGTTTCAGGGGGCTCCGAGCAGTACTTC. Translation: CASSVSGGSEQYF.

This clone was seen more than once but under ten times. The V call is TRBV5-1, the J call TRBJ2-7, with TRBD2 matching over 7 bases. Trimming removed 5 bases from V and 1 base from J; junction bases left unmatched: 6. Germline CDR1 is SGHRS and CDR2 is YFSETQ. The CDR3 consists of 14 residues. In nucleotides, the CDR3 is TGCGCCAGCAGTCAGACTAGCTTATCCTACGAGCAGTACTTC. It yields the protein CASSQTSLSYEQYF.

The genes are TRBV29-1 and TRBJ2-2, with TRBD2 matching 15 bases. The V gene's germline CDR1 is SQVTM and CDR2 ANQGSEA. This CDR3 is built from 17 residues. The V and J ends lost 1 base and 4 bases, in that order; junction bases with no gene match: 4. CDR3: CSVEAGLAGGPTGELFF. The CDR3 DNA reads TGCAGCGTTGAAGCGGGACTAGCGGGAGGACCCACCGGGGAGCTGTTTTTT.

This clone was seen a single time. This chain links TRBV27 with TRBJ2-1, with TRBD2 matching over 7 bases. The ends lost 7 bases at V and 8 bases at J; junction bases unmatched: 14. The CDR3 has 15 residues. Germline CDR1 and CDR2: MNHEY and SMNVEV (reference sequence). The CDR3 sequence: CASTTGLDPWDEQFF. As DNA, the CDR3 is TGTGCCAGCACCACTGGACTAGACCCGTGGGATGAGCAGTTCTTC.

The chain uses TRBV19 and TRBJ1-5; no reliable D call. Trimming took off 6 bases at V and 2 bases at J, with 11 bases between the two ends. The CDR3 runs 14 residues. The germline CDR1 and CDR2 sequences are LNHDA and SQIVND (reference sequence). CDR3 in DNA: TGTGCCAGTAGCCTCATTCCGGGCAATCAGCCCCAGCATTTT. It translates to CASSLIPGNQPQHF.

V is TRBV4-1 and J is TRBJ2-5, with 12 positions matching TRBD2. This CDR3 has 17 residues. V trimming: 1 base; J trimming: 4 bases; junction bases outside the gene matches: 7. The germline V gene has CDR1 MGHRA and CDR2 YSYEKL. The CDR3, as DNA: TGCGCCAGCAGCCAAGGTCCTAGCGGGGGGGCCAGAGAGACCCAGTACTTC. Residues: CASSQGPSGGARETQYF.

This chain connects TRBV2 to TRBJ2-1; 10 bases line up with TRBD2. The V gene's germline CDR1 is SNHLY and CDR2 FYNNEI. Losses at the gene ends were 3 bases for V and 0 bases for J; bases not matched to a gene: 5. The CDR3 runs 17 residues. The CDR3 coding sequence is TGTGCCAGCAGTGACACATCTAGCGGGGGCTCCTACAATGAGCAGTTCTTC. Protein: CASSDTSSGGSYNEQFF.

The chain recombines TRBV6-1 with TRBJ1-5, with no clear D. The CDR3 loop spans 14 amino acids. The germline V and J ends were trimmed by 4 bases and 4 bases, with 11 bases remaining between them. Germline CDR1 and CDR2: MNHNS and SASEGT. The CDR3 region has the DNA TGTGCCAGCAGTGTTTCGCAGGTTAATCAGCCCCAGCATTTT. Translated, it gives CASSVSQVNQPQHF.

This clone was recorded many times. This CDR3 is CASSIVLGTGSNQPQHF. The CDR3 nucleotides are TGTGCCAGTAGTATAGTTCTGGGGACAGGTAGCAATCAGCCCCAGCATTTT. This chain joins TRBV19 and TRBJ1-5; TRBD1 agrees at 8 bases. Trimming at V came to 1 base and at J to 0 bases, leaving 5 bases not matched to a gene. Germline loops: CDR1 LNHDA, CDR2 SQIVND (reference sequence). The CDR3 totals 17 residues. Full variable domain (outside the CDR3, taken from reference TRBV19 and TRBJ1-5): DGGITQSPKYLFRKEGQNVTLSCEQNLNHDAMYWYRQDPGQGLRLIYYSQIVNDFQKGDIAEGYSVSREKKESFPLTVTSAQKNPTAFYLCASSIVLGTGSNQPQHFGDGTRLSIL.

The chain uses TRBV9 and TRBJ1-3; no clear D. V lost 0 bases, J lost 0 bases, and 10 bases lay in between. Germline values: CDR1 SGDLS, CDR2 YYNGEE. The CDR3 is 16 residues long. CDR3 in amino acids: CASSVDAGSSGNTIYF. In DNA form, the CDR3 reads TGTGCCAGCAGCGTAGACGCGGGATCCTCTGGAAACACCATATATTTT. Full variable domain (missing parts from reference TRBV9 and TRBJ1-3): DSGVTQTPKHLITATGQRVTLRCSPRSGDLSVYWYQQSLDQGLQFLIQYYNGEERAKGNILERFSAQQFPDLHSELNLSSLELGDSALYFCASSVDAGSSGNTIYFGEGSWLTVV.

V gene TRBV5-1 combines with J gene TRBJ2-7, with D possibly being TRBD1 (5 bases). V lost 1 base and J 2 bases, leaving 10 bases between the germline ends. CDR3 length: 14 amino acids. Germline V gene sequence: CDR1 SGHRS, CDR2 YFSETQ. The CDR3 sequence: CASSLNRRTYEQYF. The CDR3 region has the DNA TGCGCCAGCAGCTTGAACAGGCGTACCTACGAGCAGTACTTC.

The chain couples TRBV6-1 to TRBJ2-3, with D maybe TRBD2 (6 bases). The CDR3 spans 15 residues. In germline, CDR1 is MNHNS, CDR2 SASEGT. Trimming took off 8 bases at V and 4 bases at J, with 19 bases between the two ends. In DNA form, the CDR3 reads TGTGCCAGCCGGGGCGGGGTAACAAGTCCAGATACGCAGTATTTT. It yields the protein CASRGGVTSPDTQYF.

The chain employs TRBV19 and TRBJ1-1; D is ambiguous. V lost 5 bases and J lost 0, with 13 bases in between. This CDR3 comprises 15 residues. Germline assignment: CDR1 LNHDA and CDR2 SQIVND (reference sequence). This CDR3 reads CASSPQQKMNTEAFF. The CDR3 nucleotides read TGTGCCAGTAGTCCCCAACAGAAAATGAACACTGAAGCTTTCTTT.

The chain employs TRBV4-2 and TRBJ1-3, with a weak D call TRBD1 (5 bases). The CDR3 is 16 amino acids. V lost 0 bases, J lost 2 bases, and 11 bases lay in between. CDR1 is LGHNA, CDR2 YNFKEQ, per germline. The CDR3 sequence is CASSQDQGSTGNTIYF. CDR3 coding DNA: TGTGCCAGCAGCCAAGATCAGGGTAGCACTGGAAACACCATATATTTT.

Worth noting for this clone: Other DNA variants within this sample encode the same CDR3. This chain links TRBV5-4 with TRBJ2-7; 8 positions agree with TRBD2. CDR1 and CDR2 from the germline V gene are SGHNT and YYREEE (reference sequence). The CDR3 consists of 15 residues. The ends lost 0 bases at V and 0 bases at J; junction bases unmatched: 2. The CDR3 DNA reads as TGTGCCAGCAGCTTGGTGGCGGGAGGCTCCTACGAGCAGTACTTC. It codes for CASSLVAGGSYEQYF.

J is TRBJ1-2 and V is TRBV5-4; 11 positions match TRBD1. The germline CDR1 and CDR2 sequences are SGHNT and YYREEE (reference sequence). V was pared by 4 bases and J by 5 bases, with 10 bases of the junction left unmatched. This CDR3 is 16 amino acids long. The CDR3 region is CASSLRDRGAGYGYTF. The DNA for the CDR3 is TGTGCCAGCAGCCTCCGGGACAGGGGGGCGGGGTATGGCTACACCTTC.

The CDR3 loop reads CASSQDPTAGYGYTF. CDR3 DNA sequence: TGCGCCAGCAGCCAAGATCCGACGGCGGGCTATGGCTACACCTTC. The rearrangement uses TRBV4-1 and TRBJ1-2, with D unresolved. V was pared by 0 bases and J by 4 bases, with 12 bases between. Germline CDR1 is MGHRA and CDR2 is YSYEKL. The CDR3 covers 15 residues.

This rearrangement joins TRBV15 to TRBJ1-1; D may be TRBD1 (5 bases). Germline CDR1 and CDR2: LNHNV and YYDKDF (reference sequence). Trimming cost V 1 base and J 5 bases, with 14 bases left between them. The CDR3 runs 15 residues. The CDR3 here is CATSRGGVFETEAFF. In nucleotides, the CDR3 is TGTGCCACCAGCAGAGGGGGGGTCTTTGAGACTGAAGCTTTCTTT.